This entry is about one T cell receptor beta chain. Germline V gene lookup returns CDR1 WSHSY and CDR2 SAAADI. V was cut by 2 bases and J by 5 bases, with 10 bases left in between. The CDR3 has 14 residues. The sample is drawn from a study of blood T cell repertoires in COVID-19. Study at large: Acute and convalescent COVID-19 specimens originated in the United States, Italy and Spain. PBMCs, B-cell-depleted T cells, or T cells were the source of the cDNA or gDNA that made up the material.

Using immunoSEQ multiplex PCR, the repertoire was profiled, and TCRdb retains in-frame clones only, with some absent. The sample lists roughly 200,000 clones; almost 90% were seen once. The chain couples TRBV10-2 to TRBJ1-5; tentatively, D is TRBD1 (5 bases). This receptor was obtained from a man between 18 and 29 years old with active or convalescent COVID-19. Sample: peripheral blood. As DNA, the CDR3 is TGCGCCAGCAGTGAGGGACAAGCTTATCAGCCCCAGCATTTT. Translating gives CASSEGQAYQPQHF.